This TCR beta chain was recovered during a study of cytomegalovirus exposure and HLA in healthy donors. Study-wide results and limits: Among TCR beta chains, those listed as cytomegalovirus-associated numbered fewer than 200. Serostatus for CMV was the only available immune exposure information. In a later analysis, a missense DCLRE1C variant was linked to TCR beta V- and J-gene trimming.

Primers: 60 Vbeta forward and 13 Jbeta reverse. Clones were read by immunoSEQ multiplex PCR, and TCRdb kept only the in-frame ones, dropping some. Its listing shows around 34,000 clones. Trimming at V came to 6 bases and at J to 5 bases, leaving 13 bases not matched to a gene. This CDR3 is 17 amino acids long. In germline, CDR1 is MDHEN, CDR2 SYDVKM. With respect to this clone: Its antigen is unknown.

Sampled while nominally healthy, donors likely had unrecorded immune exposures. This sequence was found in a woman aged 40 to 50 in good health and CMV-seropositive. The specimen sequenced was PBMCs. This chain uses TRBV28 with TRBJ1-2; 12 bases are shared with TRBD1. The CDR3 is CASSPGTGGVLGYGYTF. The CDR3 DNA reads as TGTGCCAGCAGCCCGGGGACAGGGGGCGTCTTAGGATATGGCTACACCTTC.